In this sample, the clone carrying this T cell receptor beta chain turned up many times. Losses at the gene ends were 5 bases for V and 6 bases for J; bases not matched to a gene: 14. Looked up from germline, CDR1 is SEHNR and CDR2 is FQNEAQ (reference sequence). The CDR3 runs 16 residues. The data are from a study of T cells in Graves' hyperthyroidism and ophthalmopathy. RNA transcripts were the template for amplifying TCR beta CDR3 regions. Initially, a first-round RT-PCR of the TCR CDR3 employed the HTBI primer set. A single record per CDR3 protein comes from TCRdb applying MiXCR to the multiplex PCR reads. Here the sample spans 700,000 or so distinct CDR3 sequences, more than 12% being singletons.

This chain connects TRBV7-9 to TRBJ2-7; 9 bases are a match to TRBD1. This clonotype was sampled from a woman aged 45-60 years with Graves' ophthalmopathy. Sequenced: blood. CDR3 sequence reads: CASSPRTGVGLGEQYF. CDR3 nucleotide sequence: TGTGCCAGCAGCCCCAGGACAGGGGTTGGGTTGGGCGAGCAGTACTTC.